This is a list of T cell receptor beta chains from one sample in a study of blood T cell repertoires in COVID-19. Data came from immunoSEQ multiplex PCR; TCRdb stores just in-frame clones and leaves some out. The sample carries 150,000 to 200,000 clones, about 80% recorded once. Sequenced material: peripheral blood. Receptors originate from a woman between 40 and 55 years old with COVID-19, enrolled during active disease. Both conserved end residues are part of each CDR3. Fields, in order: clone size, D gene, V gene, J gene, CDR3 protein, CDR3 DNA. A D gene is named only where the DNA matches it firmly. A row's size may be missing; if present it is once, few, many or a size class.

>.|.|TRBV2|TRBJ1-4
CASKEGLGATNEKLFF
TGTGCCAGCAAGGAGGGTTTGGGTGCAACTAATGAAAAACTGTTTTTT
>few|.|TRBV12-5|TRBJ2-1
CASGLIDEQFF
TGTGCTAGTGGTTTGATAGATGAGCAGTTCTTC
>.|TRBD1|TRBV6-2/TRBV6-3|TRBJ2-4
CASSPTGVGKNIQYF
TGTGCCAGCAGCCCGACAGGGGTTGGCAAAAACATTCAGTACTTC
>many|.|TRBV12-3/TRBV12-4|TRBJ2-2
CASRGVYTGELFF
TGTGCCAGCAGGGGAGTATACACCGGGGAGCTGTTTTTT
>.|.|TRBV2|TRBJ2-1
CASSAFGTYNEQFF
TGTGCCAGCAGTGCGTTTGGCACCTACAATGAGCAGTTCTTC
>.|.|TRBV29-1|TRBJ2-1
CSVAIQGRNEQFF
TGCAGCGTTGCCATACAGGGTCGAAATGAGCAGTTCTTC
>.|.|TRBV10-3|TRBJ1-2
CAIGQGRHGYTF
TGTGCCATCGGCCAGGGCAGACATGGCTACACCTTC
>.|TRBD2|TRBV7-3|TRBJ2-1
CASSLRGGEQFF
TGTGCCAGCAGCTTAAGGGGGGGTGAGCAGTTCTTC
>few|TRBD2|TRBV14|TRBJ2-1
CASSHGLASYNEQFF
TGTGCCAGCAGCCACGGACTAGCCTCCTACAATGAGCAGTTCTTC
>.|TRBD2|TRBV10-2|TRBJ2-3
CASSLAGDADTQYF
TGCGCCAGCAGTCTAGCGGGAGATGCAGATACGCAGTATTTT
>.|.|TRBV5-1|TRBJ2-1
CASSLAANNEQFF
TGCGCCAGCAGCTTGGCTGCGAACAATGAGCAGTTCTTC
>.|.|TRBV2|TRBJ1-5
CASKRDSNQPQHF
TGTGCCAGCAAGCGGGATAGCAATCAGCCCCAGCATTTT
>few|.|TRBV6-5|TRBJ1-6
CASSLTRDMNSPLHF
TGTGCCAGCAGTTTAACCCGGGACATGAATTCACCCCTCCACTTT
>.|TRBD2|TRBV7-6|TRBJ2-2
CASSPQAGGRTGELFF
TGTGCCAGCAGCCCTCAAGCGGGGGGGCGAACCGGGGAGCTGTTTTTT